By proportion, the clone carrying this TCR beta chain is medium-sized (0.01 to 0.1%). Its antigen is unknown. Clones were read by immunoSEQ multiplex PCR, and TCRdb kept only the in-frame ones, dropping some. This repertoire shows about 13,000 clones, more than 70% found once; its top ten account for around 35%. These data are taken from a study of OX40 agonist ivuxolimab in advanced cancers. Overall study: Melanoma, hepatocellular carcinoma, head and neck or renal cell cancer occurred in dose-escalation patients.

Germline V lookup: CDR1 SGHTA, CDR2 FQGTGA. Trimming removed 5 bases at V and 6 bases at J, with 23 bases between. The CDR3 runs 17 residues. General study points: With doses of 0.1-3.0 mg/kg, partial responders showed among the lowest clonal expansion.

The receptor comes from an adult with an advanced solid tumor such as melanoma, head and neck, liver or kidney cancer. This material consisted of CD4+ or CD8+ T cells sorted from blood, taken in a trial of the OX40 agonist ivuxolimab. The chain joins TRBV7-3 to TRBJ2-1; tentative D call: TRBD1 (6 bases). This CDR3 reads CASSLIPADRLSNEQFF. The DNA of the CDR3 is TGTGCCAGCAGCCTGATTCCTGCGGACAGACTATCCAATGAGCAGTTCTTC.